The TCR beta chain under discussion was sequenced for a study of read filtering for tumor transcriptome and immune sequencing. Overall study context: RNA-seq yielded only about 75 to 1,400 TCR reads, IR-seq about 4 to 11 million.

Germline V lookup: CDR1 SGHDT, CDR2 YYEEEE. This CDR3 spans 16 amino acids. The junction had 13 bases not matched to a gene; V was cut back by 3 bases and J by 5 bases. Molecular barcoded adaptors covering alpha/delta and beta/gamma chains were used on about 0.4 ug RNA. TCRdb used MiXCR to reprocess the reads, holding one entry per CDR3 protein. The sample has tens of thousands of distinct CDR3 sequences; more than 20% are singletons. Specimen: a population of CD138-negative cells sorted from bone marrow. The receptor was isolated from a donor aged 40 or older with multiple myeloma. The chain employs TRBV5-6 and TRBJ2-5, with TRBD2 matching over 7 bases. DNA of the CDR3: TGTGCCAGCAGCTCAAACCGACTAGCCCGACCTGAGACCCAGTACTTC. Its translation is CASSSNRLARPETQYF.